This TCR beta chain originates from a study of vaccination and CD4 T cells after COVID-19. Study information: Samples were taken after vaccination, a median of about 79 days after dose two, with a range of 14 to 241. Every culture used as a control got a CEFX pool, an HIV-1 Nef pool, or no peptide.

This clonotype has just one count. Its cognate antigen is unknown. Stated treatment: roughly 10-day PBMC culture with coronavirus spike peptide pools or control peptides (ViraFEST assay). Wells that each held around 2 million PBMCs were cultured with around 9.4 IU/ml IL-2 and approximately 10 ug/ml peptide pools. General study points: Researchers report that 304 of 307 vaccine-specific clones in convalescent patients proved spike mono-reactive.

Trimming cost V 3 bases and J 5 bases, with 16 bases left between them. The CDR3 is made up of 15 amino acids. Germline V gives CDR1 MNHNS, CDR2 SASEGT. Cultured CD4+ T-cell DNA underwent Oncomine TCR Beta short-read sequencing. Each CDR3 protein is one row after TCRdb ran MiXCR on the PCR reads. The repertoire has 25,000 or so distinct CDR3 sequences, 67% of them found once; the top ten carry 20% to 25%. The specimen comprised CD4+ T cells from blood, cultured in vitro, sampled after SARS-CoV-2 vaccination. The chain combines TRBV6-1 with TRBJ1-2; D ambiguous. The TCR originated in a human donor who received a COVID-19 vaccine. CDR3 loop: CASSEGRITMYGYTF. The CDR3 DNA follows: TGTGCCAGCAGTGAGGGAAGGATAACTATGTATGGCTACACCTTC.